This TCR beta chain was recovered during a study of blood T cell repertoires in COVID-19. For the study at large: Whether acute or convalescent, the COVID-19 samples came from the United States, Italy and Spain.

Trimming removed 4 bases at V and 1 base at J, with 17 bases between. Germline V gives CDR1 SGHRS, CDR2 YFSETQ. The CDR3 has 17 residues. Profiling relied on immunoSEQ multiplex PCR, and the TCRdb table lists in-frame clones only, not all of them. The table includes 150,000 to 200,000 clones, approximately 81% detected once. The sequence derives from a woman aged 70 to 79 with COVID-19, enrolled during active disease. The chain recombines TRBV5-1 with TRBJ2-2; D is perhaps TRBD1 (6 bases). Sequenced input: peripheral blood. The CDR3 region is CASSLTGDVMNTGELFF. CDR3 sequence (DNA): TGCGCCAGCAGCCTGACAGGTGATGTAATGAACACCGGGGAGCTGTTTTTT.